These 13 T cell receptor beta chains share one sample of origin, sequenced in a study of long-term antiretroviral therapy in people with HIV. The immunoSEQ assay was v3.0, run at survey level. The data were produced by immunoSEQ multiplex PCR, yet TCRdb's version contains in-frame clones alone and is incomplete. The sample holds tens of thousands of clones; around 83% are singletons and the top ten take 5.6%. The sequencing used unsorted PBMCs, collected 0.2 years after starting antiretroviral therapy. These receptor sequences come from a woman in her twenties or thirties with HIV.

This clone was recorded only once. V usage is TRBV5-5 and J usage is TRBJ1-6; D is ambiguous. This CDR3 comprises 15 residues. V lost 0 bases and J 5 bases, leaving 9 bases between the germline ends. Germline lookup yields CDR1 SGHKS and CDR2 YYEKEE (reference sequence). Here the CDR3 reads CASSLGLPNNSPLHF. CDR3 sequence (DNA): TGTGCCAGCAGCTTGGGACTTCCAAATAATTCACCCCTCCACTTT.

The chain recombines TRBV19 with TRBJ1-1, with 10 bases that match TRBD1. The V and J ends lost 7 bases and 1 base, in that order; junction bases with no gene match: 3. CDR3 length: 14 residues. CDR1 and CDR2 from the germline V gene are LNHDA and SQIVND (reference sequence). CDR3 in amino acids: CASTGQGTNTEAFF. CDR3 DNA: TGTGCCAGTACGGGACAGGGGACGAACACTGAAGCTTTCTTT.

The rearrangement joins TRBV28 to TRBJ1-1; D perhaps matches TRBD1 (5 bases). Germline V gene lookup returns CDR1 MDHEN and CDR2 SYDVKM. The V gene lost 3 bases and the J gene lost 7 bases, with 9 bases spanning the gap. The CDR3 runs 12 residues. In nucleotides, the CDR3 is TGTGCCAGCAGTTTCAGGGTGAGTGAAGCTTTCTTT. This sequence encodes CASSFRVSEAFF.

This chain links TRBV9 with TRBJ1-2; D not certain. With 0 bases removed from V and 2 bases from J, the gap between germline ends came to 5 bases. The germline V gene encodes CDR1 SGDLS and CDR2 YYNGEE. The CDR3 has 13 amino acids. The CDR3 is CASSVEGNYGYTF. For the CDR3, the DNA is TGTGCCAGCAGCGTAGAAGGAAACTATGGCTACACCTTC. The full variable domain, completed using reference TRBV9 and TRBJ1-2, is DSGVTQTPKHLITATGQRVTLRCSPRSGDLSVYWYQQSLDQGLQFLIQYYNGEERAKGNILERFSAQQFPDLHSELNLSSLELGDSALYFCASSVEGNYGYTFGSGTRLTVV.

The rearrangement uses TRBV15 and TRBJ2-7, with D perhaps matching TRBD1 (5 bases). The CDR3 loop spans 13 amino acids. The V gene's germline CDR1 is LNHNV and CDR2 YYDKDF (reference sequence). V lost 5 bases and J lost 4, with 12 bases in between. Here the CDR3 reads CATSARQPYEQYF. CDR3 nucleotides: TGTGCCACCAGCGCCCGACAGCCTTACGAGCAGTACTTC.

This clone is a singleton in its sample. V usage is TRBV11-2 and J usage is TRBJ2-3; D unresolved. Germline V CDR1 and CDR2: SGHAT, FQNNGV. The CDR3 covers 15 residues. V was trimmed by 4 bases and J by 0 bases, leaving 11 bases between them. The chain's CDR3 is CASSSVRASTDTQYF. The CDR3 bases are TGTGCCAGCAGCTCCGTACGGGCCAGCACAGATACGCAGTATTTT. Full variable domain (remainder filled in from reference TRBV11-2 and TRBJ2-3): EAGVAQSPRYKIIEKRQSVAFWCNPISGHATLYWYQQILGQGPKLLIQFQNNGVVDDSQLPKDRFSAERLKGVDSTLKIQPAKLEDSAVYLCASSSVRASTDTQYFGPGTRLTVL.

The chain couples TRBV27 to TRBJ1-3, with a weak D call TRBD1 (5 bases). V shed 7 bases and J shed 4 bases, with 14 bases lying between them. CDR1 is MNHEY, CDR2 SMNVEV, per germline (reference sequence). The length of the CDR3 is 14 residues. The CDR3, as DNA: TGTGCCAGCATGCTCTCGGGGCGCGGAAACACCATATATTTT. This translates into CASMLSGRGNTIYF.

J is TRBJ2-5 and V is TRBV2; 7 nucleotides match TRBD1. The CDR3 sequence is 17 residues long. Trimming cost V 2 bases and J 5 bases; bases outside gene matches: 14. CDR1 and CDR2 from the germline V gene are SNHLY and FYNNEI. For the CDR3, the DNA is TGTGCCAGCAGTGAACCCTCGACAGGGTTTGGACTGGAGACCCAGTACTTC. Translating it yields CASSEPSTGFGLETQYF.

This clone was found a few times. The rearrangement uses TRBV20-1 and TRBJ1-1, with TRBD1 matching over 12 bases. The germline gives CDR1 DFQATT, CDR2 SNEGSKA (reference sequence). CDR3 length: 11 amino acids. The junction had 2 bases not matched to a gene; V was cut back by 5 bases and J by 10 bases. The CDR3, as DNA: TGCAGTGCTGGGACAGGGGGCCGAGCTTTCTTT. Protein product: CSAGTGGRAFF.

The chain has TRBV10-3 and TRBJ1-1; TRBD1 matches at 8 bases. Germline CDR1 ENHRY, CDR2 SYGVKD. V lost 6 bases and J lost 3; bases outside the gene matches: 6. This CDR3 is built from 14 residues. The CDR3 nucleotides are TGTGCCATCAGCGAAGGACAGGGAGACACTGAAGCTTTCTTT. It encodes CAISEGQGDTEAFF.

The rearrangement uses TRBV5-1 and TRBJ2-7, with a weak D call TRBD2 (6 bases). This CDR3 contains 16 residues. V was pared by 0 bases and J by 0 bases, with 13 bases between. Germline lookup yields CDR1 SGHRS and CDR2 YFSETQ. The CDR3 protein is CASSLVGGTASYEQYF. CDR3 DNA sequence: TGCGCCAGCAGCTTGGTGGGCGGGACTGCCTCCTACGAGCAGTACTTC.

V is TRBV2 and J is TRBJ2-1; TRBD1 is a possible D gene (5 bases). This CDR3 is built from 13 residues. Looked up from germline, CDR1 is SNHLY and CDR2 is FYNNEI. Deletions cut 7 bases from V and 9 bases from J, with 16 bases between. The CDR3 DNA sequence: TGTGCCAGCATTCACAGGATAACGGGTGAGCAGTTCTTC. This gives the protein CASIHRITGEQFF.

This chain joins TRBV9 and TRBJ1-1, with TRBD1 identical over 9 bases. Germline V gives CDR1 SGDLS, CDR2 YYNGEE. V dropped 3 bases and J dropped 4; count of bases not matched to a gene: 1. The CDR3 extends over 13 amino acids. The CDR3 spells CASSEDRGTEAFF. The CDR3 nucleotides read TGTGCCAGCAGCGAGGACAGGGGCACTGAAGCTTTCTTT.